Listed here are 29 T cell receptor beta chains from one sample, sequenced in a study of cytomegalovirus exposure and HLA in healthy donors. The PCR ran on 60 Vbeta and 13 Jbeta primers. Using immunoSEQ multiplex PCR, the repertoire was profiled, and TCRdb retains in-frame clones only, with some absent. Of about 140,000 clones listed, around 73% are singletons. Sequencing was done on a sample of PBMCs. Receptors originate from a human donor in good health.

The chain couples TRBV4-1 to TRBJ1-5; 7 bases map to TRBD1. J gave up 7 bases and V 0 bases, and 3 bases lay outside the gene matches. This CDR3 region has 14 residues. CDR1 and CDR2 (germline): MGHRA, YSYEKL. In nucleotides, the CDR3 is TGCGCCAGCAGCCAAGATTTCAGGGGGCAGCCCCAGCATTTT. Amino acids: CASSQDFRGQPQHF.

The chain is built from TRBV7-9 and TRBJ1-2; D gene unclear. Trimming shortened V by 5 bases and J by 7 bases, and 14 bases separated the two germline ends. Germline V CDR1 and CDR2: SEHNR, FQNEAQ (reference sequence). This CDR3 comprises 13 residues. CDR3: CASSPMIVIGYTF. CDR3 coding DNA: TGTGCCAGCAGCCCTATGATAGTAATTGGCTACACCTTC.

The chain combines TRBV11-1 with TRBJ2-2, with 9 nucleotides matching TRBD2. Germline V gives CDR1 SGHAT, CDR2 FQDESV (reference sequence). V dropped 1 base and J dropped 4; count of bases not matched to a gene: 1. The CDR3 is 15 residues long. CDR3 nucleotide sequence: TGTGCCAGCAGCTTAGGAGCGGGGGGCACCGGGGAGCTGTTTTTT. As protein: CASSLGAGGTGELFF.

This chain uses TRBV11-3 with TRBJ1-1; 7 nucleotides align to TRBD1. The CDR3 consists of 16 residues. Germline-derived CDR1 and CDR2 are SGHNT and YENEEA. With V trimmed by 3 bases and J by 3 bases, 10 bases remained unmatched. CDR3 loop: CASSFLQGSGYTEAFF. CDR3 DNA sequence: TGTGCCAGCAGCTTCCTACAGGGGTCGGGGTACACTGAAGCTTTCTTT.

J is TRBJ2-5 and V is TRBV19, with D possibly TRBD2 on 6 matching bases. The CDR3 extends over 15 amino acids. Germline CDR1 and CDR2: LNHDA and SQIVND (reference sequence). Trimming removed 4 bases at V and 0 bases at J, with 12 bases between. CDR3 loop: CASSKGLMYQETQYF. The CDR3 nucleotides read TGTGCCAGTAGTAAGGGACTGATGTACCAAGAGACCCAGTACTTC.

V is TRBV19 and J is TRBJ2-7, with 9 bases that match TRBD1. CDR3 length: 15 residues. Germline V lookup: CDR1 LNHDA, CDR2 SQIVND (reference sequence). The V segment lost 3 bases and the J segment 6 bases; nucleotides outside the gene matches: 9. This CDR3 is CASSIEQGAMIEQYF. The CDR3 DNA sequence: TGTGCCAGTAGTATTGAACAGGGGGCGATGATCGAGCAGTACTTC.

CDR3 in DNA: TGTGCCAGCAGCTTAACAGCTAGCGGGAGGAAGACCCAGTACTTC. It translates to CASSLTASGRKTQYF. The chain has TRBV7-8 and TRBJ2-5; 11 bases align to TRBD2. The V gene end was trimmed by 2 bases and the J gene end by 6 bases; junction bases not matched to a gene: 5. CDR1 is SGHVS and CDR2 is FQNEAQ in the germline V gene. This CDR3 region has 15 residues.

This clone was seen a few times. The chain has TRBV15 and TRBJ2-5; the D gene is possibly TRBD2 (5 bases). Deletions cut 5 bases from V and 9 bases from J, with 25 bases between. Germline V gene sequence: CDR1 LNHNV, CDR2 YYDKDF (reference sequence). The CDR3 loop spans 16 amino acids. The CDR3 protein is CATSPALDPGLEAQYF. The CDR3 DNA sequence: TGTGCCACCAGCCCGGCTCTGGATCCAGGCCTGGAGGCCCAGTACTTC.

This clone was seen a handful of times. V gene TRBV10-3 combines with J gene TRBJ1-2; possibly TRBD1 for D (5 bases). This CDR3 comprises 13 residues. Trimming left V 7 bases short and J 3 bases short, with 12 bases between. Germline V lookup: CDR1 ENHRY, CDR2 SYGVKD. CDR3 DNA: TGTGCCATCAATGGAGGAGGGGACTATGGCTACACCTTC. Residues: CAINGGGDYGYTF.

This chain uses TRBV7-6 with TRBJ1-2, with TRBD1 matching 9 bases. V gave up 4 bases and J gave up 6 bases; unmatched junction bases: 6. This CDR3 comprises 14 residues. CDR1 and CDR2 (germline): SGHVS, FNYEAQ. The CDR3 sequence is CASSSGTGLDGYTF. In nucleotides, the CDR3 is TGTGCCAGCAGCTCGGGGACAGGGTTAGATGGCTACACCTTC.

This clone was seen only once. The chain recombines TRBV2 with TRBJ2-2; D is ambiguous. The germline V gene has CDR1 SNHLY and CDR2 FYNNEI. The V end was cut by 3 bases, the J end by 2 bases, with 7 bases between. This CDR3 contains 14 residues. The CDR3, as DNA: TGTGCCAGCAGTGACCCTTCCAACACCGGGGAGCTGTTTTTT. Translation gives CASSDPSNTGELFF.

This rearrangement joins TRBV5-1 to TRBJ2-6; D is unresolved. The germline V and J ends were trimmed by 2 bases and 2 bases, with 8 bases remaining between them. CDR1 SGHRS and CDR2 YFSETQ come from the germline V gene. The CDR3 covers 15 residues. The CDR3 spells CASSFGTTGANVLTF. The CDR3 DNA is TGCGCCAGCAGCTTTGGCACAACTGGGGCCAACGTCCTGACTTTC.

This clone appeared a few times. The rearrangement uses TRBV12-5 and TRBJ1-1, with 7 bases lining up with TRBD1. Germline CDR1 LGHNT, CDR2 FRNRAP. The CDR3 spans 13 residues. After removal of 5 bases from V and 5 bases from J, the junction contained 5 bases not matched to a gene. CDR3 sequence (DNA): TGTGCTAGTGGTAGAGGACAGGCTACTGAAGCTTTCTTT. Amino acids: CASGRGQATEAFF.

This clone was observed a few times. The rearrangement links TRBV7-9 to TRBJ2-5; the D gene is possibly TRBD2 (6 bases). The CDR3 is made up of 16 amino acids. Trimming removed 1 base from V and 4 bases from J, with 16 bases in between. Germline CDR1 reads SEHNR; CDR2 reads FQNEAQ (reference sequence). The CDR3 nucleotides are TGTGCCAGCAGCTTAGACCTAAACGGGAGACGAGAGACCCAGTACTTC. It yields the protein CASSLDLNGRRETQYF.

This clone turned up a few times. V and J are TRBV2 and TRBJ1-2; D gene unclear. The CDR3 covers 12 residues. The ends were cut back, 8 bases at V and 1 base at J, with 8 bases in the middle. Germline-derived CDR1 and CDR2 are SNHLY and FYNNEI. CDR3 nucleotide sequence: TGTGCCAGCCGGGTCTTTAACTATGGCTACACCTTC. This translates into CASRVFNYGYTF.

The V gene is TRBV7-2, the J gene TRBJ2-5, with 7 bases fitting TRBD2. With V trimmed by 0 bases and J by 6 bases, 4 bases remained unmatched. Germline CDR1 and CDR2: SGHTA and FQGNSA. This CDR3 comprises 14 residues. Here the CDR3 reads CASSLASGVKTQYF. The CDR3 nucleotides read TGTGCCAGCAGCTTAGCGAGCGGGGTGAAGACCCAGTACTTC. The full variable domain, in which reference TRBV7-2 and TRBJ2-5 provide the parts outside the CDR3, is GAGVSQSPSNKVTEKGKDVELRCDPISGHTALYWYRQSLGQGLEFLIYFQGNSAPDKSGLPSDRFSAERTGGSVSTLTIQRTQQEDSAVYLCASSLASGVKTQYFGPGTRLLVL.

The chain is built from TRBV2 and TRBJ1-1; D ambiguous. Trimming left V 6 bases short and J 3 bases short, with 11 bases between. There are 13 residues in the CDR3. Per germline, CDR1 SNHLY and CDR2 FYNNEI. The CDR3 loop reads CASSPKADTEAFF. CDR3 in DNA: TGTGCCAGCAGCCCGAAGGCGGACACTGAAGCTTTCTTT.

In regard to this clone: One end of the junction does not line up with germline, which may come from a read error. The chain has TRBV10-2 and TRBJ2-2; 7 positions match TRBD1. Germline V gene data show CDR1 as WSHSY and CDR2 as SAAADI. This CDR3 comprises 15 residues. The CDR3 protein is CASSELDRSTEELFF. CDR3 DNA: TGCGCCAGCAGTGAGTTGGACAGGAGCACCGAGGAGCTGTTTTTT.

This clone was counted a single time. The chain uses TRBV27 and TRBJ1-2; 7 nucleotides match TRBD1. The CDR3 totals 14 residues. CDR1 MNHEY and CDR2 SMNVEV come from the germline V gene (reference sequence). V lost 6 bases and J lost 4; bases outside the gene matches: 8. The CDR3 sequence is CASSPGTAVYGYTF. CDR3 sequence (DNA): TGTGCCAGCAGCCCCGGGACAGCCGTCTATGGCTACACCTTC.

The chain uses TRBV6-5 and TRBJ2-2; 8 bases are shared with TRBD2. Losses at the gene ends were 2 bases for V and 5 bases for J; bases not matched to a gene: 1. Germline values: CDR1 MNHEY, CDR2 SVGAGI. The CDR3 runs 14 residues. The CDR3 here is CASSYRGGTGELFF. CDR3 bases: TGTGCCAGCAGTTACCGGGGGGGAACCGGGGAGCTGTTTTTT.

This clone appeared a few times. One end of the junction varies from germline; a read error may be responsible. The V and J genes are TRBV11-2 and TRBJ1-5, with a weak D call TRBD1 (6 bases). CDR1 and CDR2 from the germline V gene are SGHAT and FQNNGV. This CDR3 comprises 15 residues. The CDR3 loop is CASSLDRNSNQPQHF. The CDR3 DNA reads TGTGCCAGCAGCCTAGACAGGAATAGCAATCAGCCCCAGCATTTT.

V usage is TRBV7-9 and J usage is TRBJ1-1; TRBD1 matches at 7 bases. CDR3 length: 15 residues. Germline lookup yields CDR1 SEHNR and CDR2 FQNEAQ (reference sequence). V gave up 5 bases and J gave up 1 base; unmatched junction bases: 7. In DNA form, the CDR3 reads TGTGCCAGCAGCGTTACACAGGGGCGGAACACTGAAGCTTTCTTT. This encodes CASSVTQGRNTEAFF. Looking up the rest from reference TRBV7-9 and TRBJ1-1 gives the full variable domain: DTGVSQNPRHKITKRGQNVTFRCDPISEHNRLYWYRQTLGQGPEFLTYFQNEAQLEKSRLLSDRFSAERPKGSFSTLEIQRTEQGDSAMYLCASSVTQGRNTEAFFGQGTRLTVV.

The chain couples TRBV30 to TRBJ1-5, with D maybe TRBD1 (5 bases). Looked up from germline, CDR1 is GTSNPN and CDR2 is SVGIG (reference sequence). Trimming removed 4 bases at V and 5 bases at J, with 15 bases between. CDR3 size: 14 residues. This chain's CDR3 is CAWNSGIGDQPQHF. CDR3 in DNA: TGTGCCTGGAATTCAGGGATCGGCGATCAGCCCCAGCATTTT. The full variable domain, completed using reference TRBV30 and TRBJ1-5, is SQTIHQWPATLVQPVGSPLSLECTVEGTSNPNLYWYRQAAGRGLQLLFYSVGIGQISSEVPQNLSASRPQDRQFILSSKKLLLSDSGFYLCAWNSGIGDQPQHFGDGTRLSIL.

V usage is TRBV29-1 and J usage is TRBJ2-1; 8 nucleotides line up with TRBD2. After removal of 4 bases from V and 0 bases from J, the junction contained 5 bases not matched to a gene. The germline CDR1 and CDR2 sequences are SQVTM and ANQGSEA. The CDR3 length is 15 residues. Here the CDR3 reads CSVGQREISYNEQFF. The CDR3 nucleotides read TGCAGCGTTGGTCAGCGGGAGATCTCCTACAATGAGCAGTTCTTC.

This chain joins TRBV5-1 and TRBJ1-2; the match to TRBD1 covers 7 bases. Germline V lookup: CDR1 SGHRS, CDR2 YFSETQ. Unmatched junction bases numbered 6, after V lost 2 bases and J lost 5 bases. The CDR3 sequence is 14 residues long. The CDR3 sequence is CASSLRGQLYGYTF. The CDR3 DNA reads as TGCGCCAGCAGCTTAAGGGGGCAACTTTATGGCTACACCTTC.

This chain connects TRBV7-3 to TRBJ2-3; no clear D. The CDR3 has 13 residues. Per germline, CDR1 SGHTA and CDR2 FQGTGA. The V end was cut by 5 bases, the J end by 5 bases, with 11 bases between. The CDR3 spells CASSQNSGDTQYF. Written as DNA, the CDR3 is TGTGCCAGCAGCCAAAATTCCGGAGATACGCAGTATTTT.

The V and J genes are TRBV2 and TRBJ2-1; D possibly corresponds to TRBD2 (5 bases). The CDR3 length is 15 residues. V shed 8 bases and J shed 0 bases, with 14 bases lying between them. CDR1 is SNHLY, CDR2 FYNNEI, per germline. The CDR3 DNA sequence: TGTGCCAGCGGCCTTGAGGGTAACTCCTACAATGAGCAGTTCTTC. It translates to CASGLEGNSYNEQFF.

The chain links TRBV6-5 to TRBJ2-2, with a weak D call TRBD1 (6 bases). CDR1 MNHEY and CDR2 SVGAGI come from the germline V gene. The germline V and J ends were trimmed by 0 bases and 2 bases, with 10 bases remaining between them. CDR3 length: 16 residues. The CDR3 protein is CASSYSTDSNTGELFF. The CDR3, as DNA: TGTGCCAGCAGTTACTCGACGGACAGCAACACCGGGGAGCTGTTTTTT.

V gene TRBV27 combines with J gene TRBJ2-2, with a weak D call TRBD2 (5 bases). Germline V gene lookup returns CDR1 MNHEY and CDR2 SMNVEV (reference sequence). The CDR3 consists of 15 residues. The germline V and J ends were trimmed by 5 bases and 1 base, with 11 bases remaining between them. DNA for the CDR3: TGTGCCAGCAGTCGACGTGCGGGGAACACCGGGGAGCTGTTTTTT. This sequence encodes CASSRRAGNTGELFF.